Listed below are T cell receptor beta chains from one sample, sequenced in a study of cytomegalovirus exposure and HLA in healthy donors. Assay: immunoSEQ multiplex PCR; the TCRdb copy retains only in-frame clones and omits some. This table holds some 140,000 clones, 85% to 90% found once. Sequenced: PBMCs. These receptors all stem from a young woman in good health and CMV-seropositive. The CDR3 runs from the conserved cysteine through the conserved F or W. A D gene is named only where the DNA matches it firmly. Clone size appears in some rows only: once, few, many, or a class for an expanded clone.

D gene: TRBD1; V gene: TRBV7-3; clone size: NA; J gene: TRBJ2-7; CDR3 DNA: TGTGCCAGCAGCGACGGACAGGGGGCGTCGTACGAGCAGTACTTC; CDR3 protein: CASSDGQGASYEQYF
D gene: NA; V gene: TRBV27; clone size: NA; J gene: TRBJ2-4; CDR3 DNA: TGTGCCAGCAGTTTATTTGCGGGGCCGCCCAAAAACATTCAGTACTTC; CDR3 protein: CASSLFAGPPKNIQYF
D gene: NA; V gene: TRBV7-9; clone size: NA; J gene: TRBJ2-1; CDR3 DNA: TGTGCCAGCAGCTTGGAGGGTACGGTACTTTTCTCCTACAATGAGCAGTTCTTC; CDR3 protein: CASSLEGTVLFSYNEQFF
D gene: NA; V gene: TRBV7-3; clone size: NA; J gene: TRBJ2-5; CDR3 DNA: TGTGCCAGCAGCTTGGGGGCTATGGGATGGGAGACCCAGTACTTC; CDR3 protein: CASSLGAMGWETQYF
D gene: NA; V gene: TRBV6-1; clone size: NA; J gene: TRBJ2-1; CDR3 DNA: TGTGCCAGCAGTGAATTAGCGATATACAATGAGCAGTTCTTC; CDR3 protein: CASSELAIYNEQFF
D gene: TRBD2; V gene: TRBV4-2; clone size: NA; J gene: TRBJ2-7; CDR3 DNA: TGTGCCAGCAGCCAATCGACTAGCCGAGGGGACTACGAGCAGTACTTC; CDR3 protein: CASSQSTSRGDYEQYF
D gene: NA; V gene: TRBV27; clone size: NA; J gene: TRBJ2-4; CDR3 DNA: TGTGCCAGCAGTTTATCGGGCGTGAACATTCAGTACTTC; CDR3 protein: CASSLSGVNIQYF
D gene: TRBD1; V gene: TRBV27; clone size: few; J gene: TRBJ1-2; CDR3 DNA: TGTGCCAGCAGTTTAGGGACAGGGGTTGGCTACACCTTC; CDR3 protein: CASSLGTGVGYTF
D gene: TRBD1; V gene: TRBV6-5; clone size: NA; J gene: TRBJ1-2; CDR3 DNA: TGTGCCACTTCAAGGTGGGGGACAGGGAGTGGCTACACCTTC; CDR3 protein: CATSRWGTGSGYTF
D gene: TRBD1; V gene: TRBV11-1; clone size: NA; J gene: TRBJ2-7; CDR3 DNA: TGTGCCAGCAGCTTTGACAGGGGGTCCGAGCAGTACTTC; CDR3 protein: CASSFDRGSEQYF
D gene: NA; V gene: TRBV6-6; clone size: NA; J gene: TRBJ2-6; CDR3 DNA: TGTGCCAGCAGGGCAGGGGCGTCGGGGGCCAACGTCCTGACTTTC; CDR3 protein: CASRAGASGANVLTF
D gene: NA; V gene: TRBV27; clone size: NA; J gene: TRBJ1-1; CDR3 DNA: TGTGCCAGCAGTTCCCTAGTGGGCACTGAAGCTTTCTTT; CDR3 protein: CASSSLVGTEAFF
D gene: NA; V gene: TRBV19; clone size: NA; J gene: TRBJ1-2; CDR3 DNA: TGTGCCAGTAGTAGGCGGGGGGATGGCTACACCTTC; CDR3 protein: CASSRRGDGYTF
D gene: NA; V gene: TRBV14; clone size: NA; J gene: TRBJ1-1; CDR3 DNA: TGTGCCAGCAGCCAAACCCAGGGAACCCTGGTACGAGCTTTCTTT; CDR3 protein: CASSQTQGTLVRAFF
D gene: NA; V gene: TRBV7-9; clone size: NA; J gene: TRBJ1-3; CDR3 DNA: TGTGCCAGCAGCCTCGGGAACACCATATATTTT; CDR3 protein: CASSLGNTIYF
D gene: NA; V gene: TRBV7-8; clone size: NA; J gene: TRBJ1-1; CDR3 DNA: TGTGCCAGCAGCTTCGGATCAGGGACTGAAGCTTTCTTT; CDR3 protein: CASSFGSGTEAFF
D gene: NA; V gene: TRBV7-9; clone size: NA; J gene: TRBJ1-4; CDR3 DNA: TGTGCCAGCAGCTTAGACGGTGAAAAACTGTTTTTT; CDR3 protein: CASSLDGEKLFF
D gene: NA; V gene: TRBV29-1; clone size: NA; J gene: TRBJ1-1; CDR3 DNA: TGCAGCGTTGAAGAACCAGGATCGGACACTGAAGCTTTCTTT; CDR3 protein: CSVEEPGSDTEAFF
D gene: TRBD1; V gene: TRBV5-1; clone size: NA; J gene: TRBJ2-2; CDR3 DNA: TGCGCCAGCAGCTCCCTTTTCGACAGGGGGCAAAGGTTGGACACCGGGGAGCTGTTTTTT; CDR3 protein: CASSSLFDRGQRLDTGELFF
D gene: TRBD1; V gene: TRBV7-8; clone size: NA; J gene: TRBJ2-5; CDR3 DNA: TGTGCCAGCAGCTTACCGGGACAGAGAGGAGAGACCCAGTACTTC; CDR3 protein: CASSLPGQRGETQYF
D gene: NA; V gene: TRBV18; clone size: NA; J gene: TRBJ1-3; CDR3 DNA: TGTGCCAGCTCACCACCGGGACTTGACTCTGGAAACACCATATATTTT; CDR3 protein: CASSPPGLDSGNTIYF
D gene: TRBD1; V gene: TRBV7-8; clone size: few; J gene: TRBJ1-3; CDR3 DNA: TGTGCCAGCAGTCGGACAGGGAGCTCTGGAAACACCATATATTTT; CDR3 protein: CASSRTGSSGNTIYF
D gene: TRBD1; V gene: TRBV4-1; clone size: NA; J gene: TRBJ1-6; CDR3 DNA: TGCGCCAGCAGCCAAACACCTTACAGGGGGATTAATTCACCCCTCCACTTT; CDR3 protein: CASSQTPYRGINSPLHF
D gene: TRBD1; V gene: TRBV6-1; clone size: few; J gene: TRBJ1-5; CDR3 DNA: TGTGCCAGCAGCGTGGACAGGGGCAATCAGCCCCAGCATTTT; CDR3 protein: CASSVDRGNQPQHF
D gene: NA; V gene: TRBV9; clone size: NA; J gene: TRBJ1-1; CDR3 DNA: TGTGCCAGCAGCCAAGGGGGGGGCACTGAAGCTTTCTTT; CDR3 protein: CASSQGGGTEAFF
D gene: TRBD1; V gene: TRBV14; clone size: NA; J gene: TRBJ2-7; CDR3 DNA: TGTGCCAGCAGCCAAGGCCCCCCGGGACAGGGGCGTGAGCAGTACTTC; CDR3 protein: CASSQGPPGQGREQYF
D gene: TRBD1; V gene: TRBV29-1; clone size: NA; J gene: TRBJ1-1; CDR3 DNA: TGCAGCGTTCTACAGGGGGCGCGGGATGTGGTCAGATCTTTCTTT; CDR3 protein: CSVLQGARDVVRSFF
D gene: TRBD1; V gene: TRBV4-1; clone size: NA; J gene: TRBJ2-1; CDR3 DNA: TGCGCCAGCAGCCTCGGGGACAGGGACCCTTACAATGAGCAGTTCTTC; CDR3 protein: CASSLGDRDPYNEQFF
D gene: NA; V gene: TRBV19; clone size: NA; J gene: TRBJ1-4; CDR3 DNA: TGTGCCAGTAGTGAGGGGGGGAGTGAAGGTGAAAAACTGTTTTTT; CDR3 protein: CASSEGGSEGEKLFF
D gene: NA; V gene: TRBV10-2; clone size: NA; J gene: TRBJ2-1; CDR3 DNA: TGCGCCAGCAGTGAGTCGGCCTTCTACAATGAGCAGTTCTTC; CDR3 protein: CASSESAFYNEQFF
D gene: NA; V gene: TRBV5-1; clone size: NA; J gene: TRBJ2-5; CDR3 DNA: TGCGCCAGCAGCTTGGTAGGGGGGGAAGAGACCCAGTACTTC; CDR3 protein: CASSLVGGEETQYF
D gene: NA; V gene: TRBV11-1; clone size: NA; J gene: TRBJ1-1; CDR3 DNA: TGTGCCAGCAGCCCAGGGGTCTTTACGTCGGGGAACACTGAAGCTTTCTTT; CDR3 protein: CASSPGVFTSGNTEAFF
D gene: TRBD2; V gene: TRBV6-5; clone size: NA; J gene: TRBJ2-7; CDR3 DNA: TGTGCCAGCAGTTACGATTCTAGCGGTTCCTACGAGCAGTACTTC; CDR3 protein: CASSYDSSGSYEQYF
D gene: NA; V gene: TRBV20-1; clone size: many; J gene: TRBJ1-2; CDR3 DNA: TGCAGTGCTACCGGGGTAGGTGGCTACACCTTC; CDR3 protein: CSATGVGGYTF
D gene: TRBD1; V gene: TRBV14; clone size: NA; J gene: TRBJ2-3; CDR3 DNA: TGTGCCAGCAGCCAAGATCCCAGGGGGAGAGATACGCAGTATTTT; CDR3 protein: CASSQDPRGRDTQYF
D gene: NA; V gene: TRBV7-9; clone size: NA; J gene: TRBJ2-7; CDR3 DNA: TGTGCCAGCAGCTTACCGCAGGGCTTGGGCTTTTACGAGCAGTACTTC; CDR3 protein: CASSLPQGLGFYEQYF
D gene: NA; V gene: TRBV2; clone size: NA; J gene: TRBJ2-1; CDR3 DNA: TGTGCCAGCAGTGGAGGCAGGGGCTCCTACAATGAGCAGTTCTTC; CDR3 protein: CASSGGRGSYNEQFF
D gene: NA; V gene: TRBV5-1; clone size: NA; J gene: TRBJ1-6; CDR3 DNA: TGCGCCAGCAGCTTGGCGCTCTCGGGGAATTCACCCCTCCACTTT; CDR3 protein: CASSLALSGNSPLHF
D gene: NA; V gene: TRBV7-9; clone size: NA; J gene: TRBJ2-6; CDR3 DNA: TGTGCCAGCAGCTTGGGCAGCAGCTCTGGGGCCAACGTCCTGACTTTC; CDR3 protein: CASSLGSSSGANVLTF
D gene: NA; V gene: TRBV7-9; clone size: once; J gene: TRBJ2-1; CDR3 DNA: TGTGCCAGCAGCTCATCGAAGTCCAGGGGATACAATGAGCAGTTCTTC; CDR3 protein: CASSSSKSRGYNEQFF
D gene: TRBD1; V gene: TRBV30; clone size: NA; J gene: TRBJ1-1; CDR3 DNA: TGTGCCTGGAGTGACAGGGGGGACACTGAAGCTTTCTTT; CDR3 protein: CAWSDRGDTEAFF
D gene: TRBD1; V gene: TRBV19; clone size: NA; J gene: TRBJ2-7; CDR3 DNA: TGTGCCAGTAGCCCCAGCGACAGGGCCTCTTACGAGCAGTACTTC; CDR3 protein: CASSPSDRASYEQYF
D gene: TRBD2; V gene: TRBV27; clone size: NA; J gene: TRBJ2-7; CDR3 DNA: TGTGCCAGCAAGGGACTAGCGGGGAACGAGCAGTACTTC; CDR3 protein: CASKGLAGNEQYF
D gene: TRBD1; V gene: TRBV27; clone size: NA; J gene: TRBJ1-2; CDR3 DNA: TGTGCCAGCAGTTCGACTTCACTTGACAGGGTTCTTGGCTACACCTTC; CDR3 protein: CASSSTSLDRVLGYTF
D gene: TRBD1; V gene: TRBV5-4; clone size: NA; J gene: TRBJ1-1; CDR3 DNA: TGTGCCAGCAGCATTTTCAGACAGGGTTCCACTGAAGCTTTCTTT; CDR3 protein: CASSIFRQGSTEAFF
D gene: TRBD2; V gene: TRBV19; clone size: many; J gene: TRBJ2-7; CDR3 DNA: TGTGCCAGTAGTAGGACGGGGGGGCCCTACGAGCAGTACTTC; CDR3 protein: CASSRTGGPYEQYF
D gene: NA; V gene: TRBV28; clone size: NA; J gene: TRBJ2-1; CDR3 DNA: TGTGCCAGCAGTTCCTTCACATTCAGCTCCTACAATGAGCAGTTCTTC; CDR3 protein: CASSSFTFSSYNEQFF
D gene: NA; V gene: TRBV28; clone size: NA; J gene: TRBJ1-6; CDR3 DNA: TGTGCCAGCAGTTTTAATCGGGTTTCACCCCTCCACTTT; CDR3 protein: CASSFNRVSPLHF
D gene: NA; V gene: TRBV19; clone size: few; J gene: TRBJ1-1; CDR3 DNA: TGTGCCAGTAGTTTCGGGTACACTGAAGCTTTCTTT; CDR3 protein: CASSFGYTEAFF
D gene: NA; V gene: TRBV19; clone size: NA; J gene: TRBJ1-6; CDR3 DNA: TGTGCCAGCCACCCGAGGAAGGGGCACTCACCCCTCCACTTT; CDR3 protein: CASHPRKGHSPLHF
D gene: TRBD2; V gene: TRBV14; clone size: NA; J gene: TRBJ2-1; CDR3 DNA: TGTGCCAGCAGCCCGGGTGGAGCGGGGAGCCCCTACAATGAGCAGTTCTTC; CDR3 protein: CASSPGGAGSPYNEQFF
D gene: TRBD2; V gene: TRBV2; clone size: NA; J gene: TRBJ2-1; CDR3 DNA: TGTGCCAGCACTCAGACTAGCGGGGGGGACAATGAGCAGTTCTTC; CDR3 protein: CASTQTSGGDNEQFF
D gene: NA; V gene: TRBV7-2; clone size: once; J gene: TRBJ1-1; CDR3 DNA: TGTGCCAGCACCGCGACGGCAGGGAAGACTGAAGCTTTCTTT; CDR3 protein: CASTATAGKTEAFF
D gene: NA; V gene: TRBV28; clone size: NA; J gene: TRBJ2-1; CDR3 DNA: TGTGCCAGCAGTTTACCGGGGAGCTCCTACAATGAGCAGTTCTTC; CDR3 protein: CASSLPGSSYNEQFF
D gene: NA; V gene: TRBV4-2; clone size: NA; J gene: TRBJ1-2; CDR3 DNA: TGTGCCAGCAGCCACGAACAGCTGGATGGCTACACCTTC; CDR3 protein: CASSHEQLDGYTF
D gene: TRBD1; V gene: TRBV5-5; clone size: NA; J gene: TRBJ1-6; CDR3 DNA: TGTGCCAGCAGCTTGGGTGGGACAGGGAATTCACCCCTCCACTTT; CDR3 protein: CASSLGGTGNSPLHF
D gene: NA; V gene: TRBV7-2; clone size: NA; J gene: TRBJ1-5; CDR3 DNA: TGTGCCAGCAGCTTTTGGGGGGATCAGCCCCAGCATTTT; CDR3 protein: CASSFWGDQPQHF